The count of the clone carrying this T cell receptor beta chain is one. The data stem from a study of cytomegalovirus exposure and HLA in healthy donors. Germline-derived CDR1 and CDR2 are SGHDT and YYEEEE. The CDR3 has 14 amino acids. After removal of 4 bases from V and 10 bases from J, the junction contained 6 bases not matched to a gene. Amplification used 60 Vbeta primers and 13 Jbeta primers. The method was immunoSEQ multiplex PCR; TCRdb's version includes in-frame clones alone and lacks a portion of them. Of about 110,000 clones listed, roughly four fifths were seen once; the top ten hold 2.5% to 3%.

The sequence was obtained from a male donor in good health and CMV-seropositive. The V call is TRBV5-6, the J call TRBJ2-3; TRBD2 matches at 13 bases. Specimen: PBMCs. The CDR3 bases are TGTGCCAGCAGCCGACTAGCGGGGGGAGGTCCGCAGTATTTT. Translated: CASSRLAGGGPQYF.